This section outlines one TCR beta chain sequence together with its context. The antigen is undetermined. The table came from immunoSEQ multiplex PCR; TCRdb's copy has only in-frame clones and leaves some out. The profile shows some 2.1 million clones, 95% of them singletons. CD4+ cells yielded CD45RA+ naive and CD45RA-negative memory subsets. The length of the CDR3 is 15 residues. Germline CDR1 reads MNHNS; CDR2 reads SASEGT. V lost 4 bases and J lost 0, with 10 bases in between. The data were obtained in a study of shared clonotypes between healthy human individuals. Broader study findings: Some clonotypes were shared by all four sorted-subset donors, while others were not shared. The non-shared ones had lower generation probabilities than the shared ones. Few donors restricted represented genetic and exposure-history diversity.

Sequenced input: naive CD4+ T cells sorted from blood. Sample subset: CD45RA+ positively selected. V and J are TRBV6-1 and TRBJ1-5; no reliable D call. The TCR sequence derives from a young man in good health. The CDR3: CASSADSYSNQPQHF. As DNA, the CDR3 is TGTGCCAGCAGTGCCGATTCCTATAGCAATCAGCCCCAGCATTTT.